The 8 T cell receptor beta chains below were found in one sample sequenced in a study of blood T cell repertoires in COVID-19. Produced via immunoSEQ multiplex PCR; TCRdb's table is partial and in-frame only. This sample has approximately 140,000 clones, with about 86% found just once. Material for sequencing was peripheral blood. Receptors originate from a woman aged 60-70 years with acute or convalescent COVID-19.

The chain couples TRBV15 to TRBJ2-5; the match to TRBD2 covers 10 bases. CDR3 length: 16 amino acids. Per the germline V gene, CDR1 is LNHNV and CDR2 is YYDKDF (reference sequence). With 1 base clipped from V and 3 bases from J, the junction kept 5 bases outside the gene matches. CDR3 region: CATSRAPGLAKETQYF. CDR3 in DNA: TGTGCCACCAGCAGAGCCCCGGGACTAGCGAAAGAGACCCAGTACTTC.

This chain uses TRBV15 with TRBJ1-5; no clear D. CDR1 and CDR2 (germline): LNHNV, YYDKDF (reference sequence). Trimming cost V 6 bases and J 9 bases, with 12 bases left between them. CDR3 length: 12 amino acids. CDR3 protein: CATSRTAGPQHF. In DNA form, the CDR3 reads TGTGCCACCAGTCGAACAGCAGGGCCCCAGCATTTT.

This clone was picked up one time. V and J are TRBV19 and TRBJ1-6; weak D call: TRBD1 (5 bases). The CDR3 is 17 residues long. V was trimmed by 7 bases and J by 6 bases, leaving 22 bases between them. CDR1 is LNHDA, CDR2 SQIVND, per germline (reference sequence). The CDR3 spells CASKGPSDTAFNSPLHF. The CDR3 DNA follows: TGTGCCAGTAAGGGGCCGTCGGACACGGCTTTTAATTCACCCCTCCACTTT.

This chain joins TRBV6-2 or TRBV6-3 and TRBJ1-5; no firm D call. V lost 6 bases, J lost 4 bases, and 13 bases lay in between. The germline gives CDR1 MNHEY, CDR2 SVGEGT. The CDR3 length is 14 residues. The CDR3 protein is CASSTGSLNQPQHF. The CDR3 nucleotides read TGTGCCAGCAGCACCGGGAGCTTAAATCAGCCCCAGCATTTT.

The chain links TRBV15 to TRBJ2-1; 7 bases align to TRBD1. The ends lost 0 bases at V and 7 bases at J; junction bases unmatched: 12. The CDR3 loop spans 17 amino acids. Germline CDR1 reads LNHNV; CDR2 reads YYDKDF (reference sequence). The CDR3 loop is CATSRDLSEGQKNEQFF. The CDR3 DNA is TGTGCCACCAGCAGAGATCTAAGCGAGGGACAGAAGAATGAGCAGTTCTTC.

CDR3 protein: CASSLLDRGYEQFF. CDR3 in DNA: TGTGCCAGCAGCCTCCTGGACAGGGGGTATGAGCAGTTCTTC. The chain carries TRBV11-2 and TRBJ2-1, with 10 bases identical to TRBD1. J was trimmed by 8 bases and V by 5 bases; bases with no gene match: 6. The germline V gene has CDR1 SGHAT and CDR2 FQNNGV. The CDR3 is made up of 14 amino acids.

This clone was seen a handful of times. The chain has TRBV29-1 and TRBJ1-2; perhaps TRBD1 as D (6 bases). Germline V lookup: CDR1 SQVTM, CDR2 ANQGSEA. This CDR3 is 13 amino acids long. The V and J ends lost 7 bases and 6 bases respectively, with 18 bases between them. This chain's CDR3 is CSAGGGEYNGYTF. CDR3 bases: TGCAGCGCCGGCGGGGGCGAGTACAATGGCTACACCTTC. The full variable domain, with the rest looked up from reference TRBV29-1 and TRBJ1-2, is SAVISQKPSRDICQRGTSLTIQCQVDSQVTMMFWYRQQPGQSLTLIATANQGSEATYESGFVIDKFPISRPNLTFSTLTVSNMSPEDSSIYLCSAGGGEYNGYTFGSGTRLTVV.

V gene TRBV2 combines with J gene TRBJ1-4; 10 nucleotides match TRBD1. The CDR3 totals 11 residues. Trimming took 8 bases from V and 10 from J; bases not matched to a gene: 1. Germline-derived CDR1 and CDR2 are SNHLY and FYNNEI. CDR3 nucleotide sequence: TGTGCCAGCGGGGACAGGGGAAAACTGTTTTTT. This codes for CASGDRGKLFF.